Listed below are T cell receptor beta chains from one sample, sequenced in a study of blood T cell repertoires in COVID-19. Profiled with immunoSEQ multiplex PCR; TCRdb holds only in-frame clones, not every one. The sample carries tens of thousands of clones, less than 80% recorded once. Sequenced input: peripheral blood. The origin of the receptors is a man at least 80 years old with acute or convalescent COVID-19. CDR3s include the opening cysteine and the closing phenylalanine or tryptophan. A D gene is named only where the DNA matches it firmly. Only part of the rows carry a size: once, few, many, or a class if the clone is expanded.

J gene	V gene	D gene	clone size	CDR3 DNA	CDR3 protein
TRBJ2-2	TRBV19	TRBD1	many	TGTGCCAGTAGTAGGCCAGGGGGCACCGGGGAGCTGTTTTTT	CASSRPGGTGELFF
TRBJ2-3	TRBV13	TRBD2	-	TGTGCCAGCAGCCTACAGTACGGGACTAGCGGGGGGGCCGGGATAACAGATACGCAGTATTTT	CASSLQYGTSGGAGITDTQYF
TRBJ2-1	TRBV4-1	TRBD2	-	TGCGCCAGCAGCCAAGGGGGACTAGTTATTGAGCAGTTCTTC	CASSQGGLVIEQFF
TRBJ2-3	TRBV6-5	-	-	TGTGCCAGCAAAGCCGAAGCTGCCGTCACAGATACGCAGTATTTT	CASKAEAAVTDTQYF
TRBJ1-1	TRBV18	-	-	TGTGCCAGCTCACCAAGACCGGGAATGAACACTGAAGCTTTCTTT	CASSPRPGMNTEAFF
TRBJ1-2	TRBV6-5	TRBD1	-	TGTGCCAGCAGTTCTGCCGGGACAGGGGATGGGGGCTACACCTTC	CASSSAGTGDGGYTF
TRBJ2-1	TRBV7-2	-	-	TGTGCCAGCAGCTTCTGGGGAGAAGAGCTTGAGCAGTTCTTC	CASSFWGEELEQFF
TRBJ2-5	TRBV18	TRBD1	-	TGTGCCAGCTCACGCCCCGGGACAGACCAAGAGACCCAGTACTTC	CASSRPGTDQETQYF
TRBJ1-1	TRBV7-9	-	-	TGTGCCAGCAGCTTACGCGGAGTTGAAGCTTTCTTT	CASSLRGVEAFF
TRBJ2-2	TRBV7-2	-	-	TGTGCCAGCAAACGACAGGCGGGCCTAACACTATTGAACACCGGGGAGCTGTTTTTT	CASKRQAGLTLLNTGELFF
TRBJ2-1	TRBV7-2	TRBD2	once	TGTGCCAGCAGCCAAACTAGCGGGGGGTTCAGTGAGCAGTTCTTC	CASSQTSGGFSEQFF
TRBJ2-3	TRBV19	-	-	TGTGCCAGTAGTGCGGGACTGCTGAGGATGGATACGCAGTATTTT	CASSAGLLRMDTQYF
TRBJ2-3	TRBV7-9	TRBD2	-	TGTGCCAGCAGCTACAGGAATAGGGCGGGGGGTAGAACAGATACGCAGTATTTT	CASSYRNRAGGRTDTQYF
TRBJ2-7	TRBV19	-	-	TGTGCCAGTAGTACGGGACATATAATGTACGAGCAGTACTTC	CASSTGHIMYEQYF
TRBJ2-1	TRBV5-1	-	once	TGCGCCAGCAGGAGTCTAACAGGAGACAATGAGCAGTTCTTC	CASRSLTGDNEQFF
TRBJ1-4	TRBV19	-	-	TGTGCCAGTAGTAGGGCCTCCACCACAACTAATGAAAAACTGTTTTTT	CASSRASTTTNEKLFF
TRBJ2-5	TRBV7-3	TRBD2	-	TGTGCCAGCAGCTTAGGACTAGCGTCAGAAGAGACCCAGTACTTC	CASSLGLASEETQYF
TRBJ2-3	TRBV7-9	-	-	TGTGCCAGCAGCTCCAGGGGCGCAGATACGCAGTATTTT	CASSSRGADTQYF
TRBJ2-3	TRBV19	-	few	TGTGCCAGTACCGACCTAGCCGATACGCAGTATTTT	CASTDLADTQYF
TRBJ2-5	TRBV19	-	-	TGTGCCAGTAGGGGAGGAGGGGTTGAGACCCAGTACTTC	CASRGGGVETQYF
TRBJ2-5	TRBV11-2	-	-	TGTGCCAGCAGCTTAGGGAGGGCGGAGACCCAGTACTTC	CASSLGRAETQYF
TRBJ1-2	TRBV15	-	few	TGTGCCACCAGCAGAGTGACAGACTATGGCTACACCTTC	CATSRVTDYGYTF
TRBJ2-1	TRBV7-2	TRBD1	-	TGTGCCAGCAGCTCGCCGGGACAGGGGCTTTATGAGCAGTTCTTC	CASSSPGQGLYEQFF
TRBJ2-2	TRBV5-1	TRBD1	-	TGCGCCAGCAGTCGGGACAGGGGGTCAAACACCGGGGAGCTGTTTTTT	CASSRDRGSNTGELFF
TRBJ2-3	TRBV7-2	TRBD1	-	TGTGCCAGCGATACTTCGTGGAACAGGGGTACAGATACGCAGTATTTT	CASDTSWNRGTDTQYF
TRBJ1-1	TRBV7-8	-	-	TGTGCCAGCAGCTCAGGTCAGGGAAGTCGGCTAGATTCTTCGGAAGCTTTCTTT	CASSSGQGSRLDSSEAFF
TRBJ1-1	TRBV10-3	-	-	TGTGCCATCAGTGATTCAGGCCTAATGAACACTGAAGCTTTCTTT	CAISDSGLMNTEAFF
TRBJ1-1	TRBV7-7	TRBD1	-	TGTGCCAGCAGGGGCCGGGACAGGGGAGGTTACATGAACACTGAAGCTTTCTTT	CASRGRDRGGYMNTEAFF
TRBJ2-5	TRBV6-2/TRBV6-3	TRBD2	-	TGTGCCAGCAGTCGACTAGCGGGGGTTGGTGAGACCCAGTACTTC	CASSRLAGVGETQYF
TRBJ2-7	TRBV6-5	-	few	TGTGCCAGCAAAGAGGCAGGGCCACCCTACGAGCAGTACTTC	CASKEAGPPYEQYF
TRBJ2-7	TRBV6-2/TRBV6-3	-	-	TGTGCCAGCAGTGGGGACAAATCCTACGAGCAGTACTTC	CASSGDKSYEQYF